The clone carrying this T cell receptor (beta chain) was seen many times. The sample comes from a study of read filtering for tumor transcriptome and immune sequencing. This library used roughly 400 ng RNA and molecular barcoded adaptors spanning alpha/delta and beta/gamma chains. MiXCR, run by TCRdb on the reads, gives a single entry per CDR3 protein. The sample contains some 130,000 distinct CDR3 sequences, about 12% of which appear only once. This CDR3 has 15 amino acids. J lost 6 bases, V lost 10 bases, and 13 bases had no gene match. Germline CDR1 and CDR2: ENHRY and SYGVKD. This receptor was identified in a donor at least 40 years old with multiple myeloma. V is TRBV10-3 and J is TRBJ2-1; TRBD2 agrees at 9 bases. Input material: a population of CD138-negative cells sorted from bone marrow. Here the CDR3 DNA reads TGTGCCACGAAGCGGGAGGCACGAACAAGCAATGAGCAGTTCTTC. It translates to CATKREARTSNEQFF.